This T cell receptor (beta chain) was identified during a study of T cells in Graves' hyperthyroidism and ophthalmopathy. General study results and limits: Before onset, ophthalmopathy was predicted by the model a median roughly 6.8 months earlier.

Germline V gives CDR1 DFQATT, CDR2 SNEGSKA (reference sequence). V dropped 0 bases and J dropped 6; count of bases not matched to a gene: 16. The CDR3 is made up of 17 amino acids. This clonotype was seen repeatedly, ten times or more. The antigen remains undetermined. Disease duration under 2 months; hyperthyroidism patients were aged 18 to 65. PBMCs were derived from 10 ml fresh peripheral blood. Using RNA transcripts as the source, TCR beta CDR3 regions were amplified. HTBI primers were used for first-round RT-PCR of the TCR CDR3. TCRdb independently ran MiXCR on the multiplex PCR reads; one entry per CDR3 protein. The repertoire includes more than 95,000 distinct CDR3 sequences, over 45% of them detected once, and approximately 27% sits in the top ten.

This clonotype originated in a man aged 35 to 55 with Graves' hyperthyroidism. The sample taken for sequencing was blood. This chain uses TRBV20-1 with TRBJ2-7; 8 nucleotides line up with TRBD1. Here the CDR3 reads CSARDDRGPILRGEQYF. The CDR3 DNA is TGCAGTGCTAGAGATGACAGGGGTCCTATCCTTCGGGGCGAGCAGTACTTC.